The T cell receptor beta chain described here comes from a study of blood T cell repertoires in COVID-19. About the research overall: Acute-phase and convalescent COVID-19 samples originated in the United States, Italy and Spain. Sources were T cells, B-cell-depleted T cells, or PBMCs; the material itself was cDNA or gDNA.

CDR1 and CDR2 from the germline V gene are LNHDA and SQIVND (reference sequence). The V segment lost 3 bases and the J segment 2 bases; nucleotides outside the gene matches: 2. The CDR3 covers 14 residues. The protocol was immunoSEQ multiplex PCR, while the TCRdb copy is restricted to in-frame clones and leaves out a portion. The table shows fewer than 150,000 clones, with around 80% occurring only once. The sequence derives from a man in his 70s with acute or convalescent COVID-19. The sample taken for sequencing was peripheral blood. V usage is TRBV19 and J usage is TRBJ1-1; 8 nucleotides agree with TRBD1. The CDR3 here is CASSIGQGNTEAFF. The CDR3 nucleotides are TGTGCCAGTAGTATTGGACAGGGTAACACTGAAGCTTTCTTT.